This TCR beta chain was captured in a study of T cells in Graves' hyperthyroidism and ophthalmopathy. Researchers amplified the TCR beta CDR3 regions from RNA transcripts. TCR CDR3 underwent first-round RT-PCR with the HTBI primer set. Each CDR3 protein gets one entry after TCRdb re-called the multiplex PCR reads with MiXCR. The sample lists more than 300,000 distinct CDR3 sequences, approximately 17% occurring once. Uncontrolled infection, other autoimmune disease, pregnancy or lactation excluded patients. The blood sample was taken at first hyperthyroidism diagnosis, before any ophthalmopathy symptoms. Fresh peripheral blood, more than 9 ml, yielded the PBMCs. This clonotype was seen a handful of times. Its antigen is not identified. Findings of the study overall: A 13 V-J signature model discriminated ophthalmopathy versus stable hyperthyroidism.

The clonotype originates from a woman aged 25 to 39 with Graves' hyperthyroidism that later progressed to Graves' ophthalmopathy. The sequenced sample was blood.

In DNA form, the CDR3 reads TGCAGTGCTAGAGATCTAGGGACAGGAGGCGCTTTCTTT. Protein product: CSARDLGTGGAFF. The chain links TRBV20-1 to TRBJ1-1; 8 bases are a match to TRBD1. Germline CDR1 DFQATT, CDR2 SNEGSKA (reference sequence). This CDR3 has 13 residues. V lost 0 bases, J lost 11 bases, and 8 bases stayed unmatched.